The clone carrying this T cell receptor (beta chain) has just a few counts. The data originate from a study of blood T cells in healthy people across ages. The CDR3 loop spans 17 amino acids. The germline gives CDR1 MGHRA, CDR2 YSYEKL. V lost 2 bases, J lost 0 bases, and 7 bases stayed unmatched. A J-beta primer mix and a sample-barcoded 5' primer were used in a second PCR of about 6 to 12 cycles. Each CDR3 protein is one row after TCRdb ran MiXCR on the 5' RACE reads. The table has about 760,000 distinct CDR3 sequences, 25% seen once. These data were also reused for a study on T cells of mothers and their children.

This receptor was identified in a boy between 10 and 17 years old in good health. The sample was blood. V gene TRBV4-1 combines with J gene TRBJ2-7; 10 nucleotides align to TRBD2. In DNA, the CDR3 is TGCGCCAGCAGCCAAACACCGGGACTAGCGTCCTCCTACGAGCAGTACTTC. Protein product: CASSQTPGLASSYEQYF.